These T cell receptor beta chains were read from a single sample in a study of cytomegalovirus exposure and HLA in healthy donors. The table came from immunoSEQ multiplex PCR; TCRdb's copy has only in-frame clones and leaves some out. The sample holds under 130,000 clones, under 85% seen once. The material sequenced was PBMCs. These receptors were taken from a woman aged 40 to 50 in good health and CMV-seropositive. Both conserved end residues are part of each CDR3. D genes are given only for firm matches. Rows may omit the clone size; those that give it use once, few, many or a size class.

d_call	j_call	clone_size	v_call	cdr3_aa	cdr3_nt
TRBD2	TRBJ2-5	.	TRBV10-3	CAISARVGMTGLRVWQYF	TGTGCCATCAGTGCTCGAGTAGGGATGACGGGACTACGAGTATGGCAGTACTTC
.	TRBJ2-1	.	TRBV7-2	CASSTLDSNEQFF	TGTGCCAGCAGTACGCTCGACAGCAATGAGCAGTTCTTC
.	TRBJ2-2	.	TRBV5-1	CASSQRGGRMNTGELFF	TGCGCCAGCAGCCAGAGAGGGGGACGGATGAACACCGGGGAGCTGTTTTTT
TRBD1	TRBJ2-5	.	TRBV28	CASTLRGPETQYF	TGTGCCAGCACACTCAGGGGGCCGGAGACCCAGTACTTC
TRBD2	TRBJ2-7	.	TRBV6-4	CASSPRLAATYEQYF	TGTGCCAGTTCCCCTAGACTAGCGGCGACCTACGAGCAGTACTTC
.	TRBJ1-5	.	TRBV27	CASSSRGHSNQPQHF	TGTGCCAGCAGTTCCCGGGGACACTCGAATCAGCCCCAGCATTTT
.	TRBJ1-1	.	TRBV28	CASSFSPVDKRNTEAFF	TGTGCCAGCAGTTTTTCCCCCGTGGACAAAAGGAACACTGAAGCTTTCTTT
.	TRBJ2-7	.	TRBV28	CARAPLPSYEQYF	TGTGCCAGGGCCCCGTTACCTTCCTACGAGCAGTACTTC
.	TRBJ2-5	.	TRBV7-9	CASSTPGTLIEQYF	TGTGCCAGCAGCACCCCCGGGACATTGATAGAGCAGTACTTC
.	TRBJ1-1	.	TRBV13	CASSAGPTPREAFF	TGTGCCAGCAGCGCGGGACCGACACCTCGGGAAGCTTTCTTT
TRBD2	TRBJ2-7	.	TRBV7-8	CASSRTSGRAFEQYF	TGTGCCAGCAGCAGAACTAGCGGGAGGGCCTTTGAGCAGTACTTC
.	TRBJ1-6	.	TRBV9	CASSPGRTGHLDSPLHF	TGTGCCAGCAGCCCCGGCCGAACAGGGCATCTCGATTCACCCCTCCACTTT
.	TRBJ2-1	.	TRBV19	CASSIGAGFYNEQFF	TGTGCCAGTAGTATAGGGGCAGGATTTTACAATGAGCAGTTCTTC
.	TRBJ1-1	few	TRBV6-5	CASRDSMNTEAFF	TGTGCCAGCAGGGACAGTATGAACACTGAAGCTTTCTTT
TRBD2	TRBJ2-5	once	TRBV11-2	CASSSTRTSQETQYF	TGTGCCAGCAGCTCAACGAGGACTAGCCAAGAGACCCAGTACTTC
TRBD2	TRBJ2-1	few	TRBV29-1	CSGSGGAHNEQFF	TGCAGCGGTAGCGGGGGGGCCCACAATGAGCAGTTCTTC
.	TRBJ1-4	.	TRBV5-4	CASSPGLRDEKLFF	TGTGCCAGCAGCCCGGGCCTCAGGGATGAAAAACTGTTTTTT
.	TRBJ2-7	.	TRBV5-5	CASSPDDISYEQYF	TGTGCCAGCAGCCCGGATGACATCTCCTACGAGCAGTACTTC
.	TRBJ1-6	.	TRBV2	CASRDIWRSPLHF	TGTGCCAGCAGGGACATTTGGAGATCACCCCTCCACTTT
.	TRBJ2-3	.	TRBV27	CASSSTDLLSTLLTDTQYF	TGTGCCAGCAGTTCCACCGACCTATTATCAACACTACTCACAGATACGCAGTATTTT
TRBD1	TRBJ2-3	.	TRBV2	CASSDRTGIEADTQYF	TGTGCCAGCAGTGACAGGACAGGGATAGAGGCAGATACGCAGTATTTT
TRBD1	TRBJ1-6	.	TRBV28	CASSRDRNSPLHF	TGTGCCAGCAGTCGGGACAGGAATTCACCCCTCCACTTT
.	TRBJ1-2	.	TRBV5-1	CASSLEWEVYGYTF	TGCGCCAGCAGCTTGGAGTGGGAGGTCTATGGCTACACCTTC
.	TRBJ2-2	once	TRBV5-1	CASSRWRAWDTGELFF	TGCGCCAGCAGCCGCTGGAGGGCGTGGGACACCGGGGAGCTGTTTTTT
TRBD2	TRBJ2-1	.	TRBV5-4	CASSLVLAGGDEFF	TGTGCCAGCAGCTTGGTCCTAGCGGGAGGGGACGAGTTCTTC
.	TRBJ1-6	.	TRBV5-6	CASTLGDFYNSPLHF	TGTGCCAGCACCCTAGGGGACTTCTATAATTCACCCCTCCACTTT
.	TRBJ2-7	.	TRBV10-2	CAGGGGNYEQYF	TGCGCCGGTGGTGGGGGGAACTACGAGCAGTACTTC